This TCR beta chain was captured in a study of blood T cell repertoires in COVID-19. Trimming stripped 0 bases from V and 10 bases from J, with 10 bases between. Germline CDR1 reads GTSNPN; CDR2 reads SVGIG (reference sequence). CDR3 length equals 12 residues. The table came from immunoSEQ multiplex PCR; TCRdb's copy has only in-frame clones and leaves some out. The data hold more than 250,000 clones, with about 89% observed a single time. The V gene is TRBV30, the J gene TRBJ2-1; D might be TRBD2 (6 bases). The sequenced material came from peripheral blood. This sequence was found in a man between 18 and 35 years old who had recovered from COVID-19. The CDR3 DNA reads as TGTGCCTGGAGTGTACTCGGGAGAGAGCAGTTCTTC. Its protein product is CAWSVLGREQFF.